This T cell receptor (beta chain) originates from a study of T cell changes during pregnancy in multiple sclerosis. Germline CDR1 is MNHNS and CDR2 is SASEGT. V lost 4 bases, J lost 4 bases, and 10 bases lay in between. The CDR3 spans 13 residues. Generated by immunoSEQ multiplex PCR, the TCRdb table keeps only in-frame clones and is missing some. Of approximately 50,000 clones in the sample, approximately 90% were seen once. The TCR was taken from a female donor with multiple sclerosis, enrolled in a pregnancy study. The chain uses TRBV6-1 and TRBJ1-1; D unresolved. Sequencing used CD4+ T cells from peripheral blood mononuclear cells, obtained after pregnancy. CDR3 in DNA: TGTGCCAGCAGTGCTAGTGGGAGCACTGAAGCTTTCTTT. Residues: CASSASGSTEAFF.